This TCR beta chain came from a study of T-cell reconstitution after alpha-beta-depleted transplantation in children. J lost 4 bases, V lost 3 bases, and 6 bases had no gene match. The CDR3 extends over 14 amino acids. Germline CDR1 SQVTM, CDR2 ANQGSEA. For TCRbeta, the library was prepared with unique molecular identifiers. Via MiXCR, TCRdb re-called the PCR reads, giving one row per CDR3 protein. The sample includes 250,000 to 350,000 distinct CDR3 sequences, approximately 23% of them seen just once. Findings and caveats of the study: Diversity of TCRbeta at day 60 was high in some patients, arising from surviving recipient T cells and thymic progenitors. Expanded graft clones, several hundred of them, were reportedly the source of alpha-beta T cells about two months after transplant. Hyperexpanded clones declined; after one year, newly produced T cells mostly supplied diversity.

Concerning this clonotype: The antigen is unknown.

The chain combines TRBV29-1 with TRBJ2-7, with 10 bases fitting TRBD1. The sample in question was PBMCs, mostly from graft donor cells, obtained 180 days after TCRalphabeta/CD19-depleted stem cell transplant. This TCR was sampled from a male patient under 18 who had a stem cell transplant for acute lymphoblastic leukemia, so the T cells may come from the graft donor. CDR3 in DNA: TGCAGCGTTGAGAGTCCGGACAGGGGGTACGAGCAGTACTTC. This sequence encodes CSVESPDRGYEQYF.